Listed below are T cell receptor beta chains from one sample, sequenced in a study of T cells in Graves' hyperthyroidism and ophthalmopathy. One entry per CDR3 protein results from TCRdb running MiXCR on the multiplex PCR reads. Here the sample spans some 460,000 distinct CDR3 sequences, around 14% being singletons. Sequencing input: blood. Every receptor here comes from a woman aged 18-29 years with Graves' hyperthyroidism. The CDR3 runs from the conserved cysteine through the conserved F or W. The D gene is left open where the match is weak. A clone size is listed for some rows: how often the clone was seen (once, few, many), or a class if it is expanded.

TRBV11-2	TRBJ2-5	TRBD2	many	CASAGGPETQYF	TGTGCCAGCGCGGGGGGGCCGGAGACCCAGTACTTC
TRBV20-1	TRBJ2-3	TRBD2	.	CSADSGTSGRVKSDTQYF	TGCAGTGCTGACTCAGGGACTAGCGGGAGGGTCAAGTCAGATACGCAGTATTTT
TRBV6-1	TRBJ1-5	.	many	CASLGTYSNQPQHF	TGTGCCAGCCTTGGGACTTATAGCAATCAGCCCCAGCATTTT
TRBV20-1	TRBJ2-1	.	many	CSASGGRSYNEQFF	TGCAGTGCTAGTGGTGGTCGCTCCTACAATGAGCAGTTCTTC
TRBV4-1	TRBJ2-7	.	.	CASSQPSTEQYF	TGCGCCAGCAGCCAGCCCTCGACCGAGCAGTACTTC
TRBV12-3/TRBV12-4	TRBJ2-2	.	few	CASRGSGTPNTGELFF	TGTGCCAGCAGGGGCTCCGGGACACCGAACACCGGGGAGCTGTTTTTT
TRBV7-8	TRBJ2-7	.	many	CASTPSRPVSKYEQYF	TGTGCCAGCACCCCGAGCCGGCCTGTTTCAAAGTACGAGCAGTACTTC
TRBV19	TRBJ2-7	TRBD1	.	CASGRDRGVREQYF	TGTGCCAGCGGCCGGGACAGGGGGGTACGCGAGCAGTACTTC
TRBV27	TRBJ2-1	.	few	CASSLRDLRVDEQFF	TGTGCCAGCAGTCTACGGGACCTAAGGGTCGATGAGCAGTTCTTC
TRBV7-8	TRBJ1-5	.	many	CASSSRNRVDQPQHF	TGTGCCAGCAGCTCCCGAAACAGGGTTGATCAGCCCCAGCATTTT
TRBV24-1	TRBJ1-5	.	many	CATSEAGFQPQHF	TGTGCCACCAGTGAAGCAGGGTTTCAGCCCCAGCATTTT
TRBV6-2/TRBV6-3	TRBJ2-1	.	many	CASSYLQSTVDEQFF	TGTGCCAGCAGTTATTTGCAGAGTACTGTCGATGAGCAGTTCTTC
TRBV3-1	TRBJ2-7	.	few	CASSHAGQRNEQYF	TGTGCCAGCAGCCATGCGGGACAGAGGAACGAGCAGTACTTC
TRBV10-3	TRBJ2-2	TRBD1	.	CAISDSGTGSGELFF	TGTGCCATCAGTGACTCCGGGACAGGGTCCGGGGAGCTGTTTTTT
TRBV7-9	TRBJ2-1	TRBD2	many	CATQSGTSFFDEQFF	TGTGCCACGCAAAGCGGGACTAGCTTTTTCGATGAGCAGTTCTTC
TRBV28	TRBJ2-1	TRBD2	many	CASSALGAGGPGEQFF	TGTGCCAGCAGTGCCCTCGGAGCGGGAGGGCCCGGTGAGCAGTTCTTC
TRBV18	TRBJ2-7	.	many	CASSPLAGTYEQYF	TGTGCCAGCTCACCATTGGCGGGGACCTACGAGCAGTACTTC
TRBV12-3/TRBV12-4	TRBJ2-5	.	many	CASSSGDWGQETQYF	TGTGCCAGCAGTTCTGGGGATTGGGGTCAGGAGACCCAGTACTTC
TRBV6-1	TRBJ2-1	.	many	CASSLGAPIYNEQFF	TGTGCCAGCAGTTTAGGGGCTCCTATTTACAATGAGCAGTTCTTC
TRBV7-8	TRBJ2-7	.	many	CASSLALLGGAGHYEQYF	TGTGCCAGCAGCTTAGCGCTTTTGGGCGGGGCGGGACACTACGAGCAGTACTTC
TRBV20-1	TRBJ2-2	.	many	CSAEDVRANTGELFF	TGCAGTGCTGAGGACGTACGAGCGAACACCGGGGAGCTGTTTTTT
TRBV7-3	TRBJ2-7	.	few	CASSPTGSPYEQYF	TGTGCCAGCAGCCCGACGGGGTCCCCTTACGAGCAGTACTTC
TRBV7-6	TRBJ2-2	.	few	CASSLKPLAGTHAGELFF	TGTGCCAGCAGCTTAAAACCCCTCGCGGGAACGCACGCCGGGGAGCTGTTTTTT
TRBV29-1	TRBJ2-7	.	.	CSVRSESGHEQYF	TGCAGCGTTCGTTCAGAAAGTGGGCACGAGCAGTACTTC
TRBV19	TRBJ2-4	.	few	CASSDSSAKNIQYF	TGTGCCAGTAGTGATTCGAGTGCCAAAAACATTCAGTACTTC
TRBV20-1	TRBJ1-2	TRBD1	.	CSAPGGGDYGYTF	TGCAGTGCTCCCGGAGGGGGCGACTATGGCTACACCTTC
TRBV13	TRBJ2-1	.	.	CASSLADRSINEQFF	TGTGCCAGCAGCTTAGCTGACCGGTCCATCAATGAGCAGTTCTTC
TRBV25-1	TRBJ1-6	TRBD1	.	CASGTGSANSPLHF	TGTGCCAGTGGGACAGGCTCGGCCAATTCACCCCTCCACTTT
TRBV7-9	TRBJ2-3	.	few	CASSLFRGPAGVTDTQYF	TGTGCCAGCAGCTTATTTAGGGGGCCAGCGGGAGTGACAGATACGCAGTATTTT
TRBV10-3	TRBJ1-2	.	many	CAISESRGDGGYTF	TGTGCCATCAGTGAGTCGAGAGGGGACGGAGGCTACACCTTC
TRBV7-2	TRBJ2-1	TRBD2	many	CASSLGGAGENEQFF	TGTGCCAGCAGCTTAGGTGGGGCGGGAGAGAATGAGCAGTTCTTC
TRBV20-1	TRBJ2-3	.	.	CSAREGEDTQYF	TGCAGTGCTAGAGAAGGGGAAGATACGCAGTATTTT
TRBV12-3/TRBV12-4	TRBJ1-5	.	.	CASSLHRGDQPQHF	TGTGCCAGCAGTTTGCATCGGGGGGACCAGCCCCAGCATTTT
TRBV6-2/TRBV6-3	TRBJ1-4	.	.	CASSYSDQGWGGTNEKLFF	TGTGCCAGCAGTTACTCAGATCAGGGGTGGGGGGGCACTAATGAAAAACTGTTTTTT
TRBV12-3/TRBV12-4	TRBJ2-2	.	few	CASSFKLSGGTGELFF	TGTGCCAGCAGTTTTAAACTAAGCGGAGGCACCGGGGAGCTGTTTTTT
TRBV18	TRBJ2-5	.	many	CASSPEETQYF	TGTGCCAGCTCACCGGAAGAGACCCAGTACTTC
TRBV29-1	TRBJ2-3	.	few	CSVEDRSLGTDTQYF	TGCAGCGTTGAAGACAGGAGTCTTGGCACAGATACGCAGTATTTT
TRBV5-5	TRBJ2-2	TRBD2	.	CASSNLAGEAGELFF	TGTGCCAGCAGCAATTTAGCGGGAGAAGCCGGGGAGCTGTTTTTT
TRBV7-2	TRBJ1-2	.	few	CASSPSRQAYGYTF	TGTGCCAGCAGCCCGTCGCGGCAGGCCTATGGCTACACCTTC
TRBV2	TRBJ2-7	.	many	CASSEGGLSSYEQYF	TGTGCCAGCAGTGAAGGCGGACTGAGCTCCTACGAGCAGTACTTC
TRBV28	TRBJ1-2	.	many	CASSLGARAGTYGYTF	TGTGCCAGCAGTTTAGGAGCGAGGGCAGGGACCTATGGCTACACCTTC
TRBV5-1	TRBJ2-1	TRBD1	many	CASSRGSDRVNEQFF	TGCGCCAGCAGCCGGGGGTCGGACAGGGTCAATGAGCAGTTCTTC
TRBV5-1	TRBJ1-1	TRBD1	many	CASSSGQGWTEAFF	TGCGCCAGCAGCTCAGGACAGGGGTGGACTGAAGCTTTCTTT
TRBV12-3/TRBV12-4	TRBJ1-2	.	many	CASSSAGSYTF	TGTGCCAGCAGTTCTGCGGGGTCCTACACCTTC
TRBV14	TRBJ1-5	TRBD1	few	CASSQGGTGLQPQHF	TGTGCCAGCAGCCAAGGTGGGACAGGGCTTCAGCCCCAGCATTTT
TRBV2	TRBJ1-6	.	many	CASSLGSYSSPLHF	TGTGCCAGCAGTCTCGGGTCTTATTCTTCACCCCTCCACTTT
TRBV9	TRBJ2-3	TRBD2	many	CASSVDPAGDARRVTDTQYF	TGTGCCAGCAGCGTAGATCCAGCGGGAGACGCCCGACGCGTCACAGATACGCAGTATTTT
TRBV5-5	TRBJ2-3	TRBD2	many	CASSTGLAVAEDTQYF	TGTGCCAGCAGCACGGGACTAGCGGTGGCGGAAGATACGCAGTATTTT
TRBV5-1	TRBJ1-5	.	many	CASSLEGGDQPQHF	TGCGCCAGCAGCTTGGAAGGTGGGGATCAGCCCCAGCATTTT
TRBV19	TRBJ1-3	.	few	CASSTIRDRGQSGNTIYF	TGTGCCAGTAGTACAATTAGAGATCGTGGACAGTCTGGAAACACCATATATTTT
TRBV2	TRBJ2-1	.	many	CASSVSPYVDNEQFF	TGTGCCAGCAGTGTTAGTCCCTATGTGGACAATGAGCAGTTCTTC